The rows below give T cell receptor beta chains drawn from one sample of a study of cytomegalovirus exposure and HLA in healthy donors. Profiling relied on immunoSEQ multiplex PCR, and the TCRdb table lists in-frame clones only, not all of them. The table records roughly 120,000 clones, just under 90% of them present only once. The sample was PBMCs. All receptors derive from a man aged 25 to 40 in good health and CMV-seronegative. The CDR3 runs from the conserved cysteine through the conserved F or W. D genes are given only for firm matches. Expanded clones are given a class, and other clones once, few, many or no size at all.

V gene: TRBV18; J gene: TRBJ1-1; CDR3 length: 11; clone size: .; D gene: TRBD1; CDR3 protein: CASNDRGEAFF; CDR3 DNA: TGTGCCAGCAACGACAGGGGCGAAGCTTTCTTT
V gene: TRBV29-1; J gene: TRBJ1-1; CDR3 length: 13; clone size: .; D gene: .; CDR3 protein: CSVKRGMNTEAFF; CDR3 DNA: TGCAGCGTTAAAAGGGGGATGAACACTGAAGCTTTCTTT
V gene: TRBV2; J gene: TRBJ1-5; CDR3 length: 15; clone size: .; D gene: .; CDR3 protein: CASSDIIGPSGPQHF; CDR3 DNA: TGTGCCAGCAGTGATATAATAGGCCCCTCAGGGCCCCAGCATTTT
V gene: TRBV7-9; J gene: TRBJ1-1; CDR3 length: 10; clone size: .; D gene: .; CDR3 protein: CASSFGLAFF; CDR3 DNA: TGTGCCAGCAGCTTCGGTTTAGCTTTCTTT
V gene: TRBV7-9; J gene: TRBJ2-7; CDR3 length: 15; clone size: .; D gene: .; CDR3 protein: CASTVLEVSSYEQYF; CDR3 DNA: TGTGCCAGCACCGTTCTGGAGGTTAGCTCCTACGAGCAGTACTTC
V gene: TRBV6-1; J gene: TRBJ1-1; CDR3 length: 14; clone size: .; D gene: TRBD1; CDR3 protein: CASSKLTGHAEAFF; CDR3 DNA: TGTGCCAGCAGTAAGCTGACAGGGCACGCTGAAGCTTTCTTT
V gene: TRBV7-6; J gene: TRBJ2-1; CDR3 length: 18; clone size: .; D gene: TRBD2; CDR3 protein: CASSWGSGGSSSYNEQFF; CDR3 DNA: TGTGCCAGCAGCTGGGGTAGCGGGGGGTCGAGCTCCTACAATGAGCAGTTCTTC
V gene: TRBV27; J gene: TRBJ2-1; CDR3 length: 13; clone size: .; D gene: .; CDR3 protein: CASSLSSYNEQFF; CDR3 DNA: TGTGCCAGCTCCCTGAGCTCCTACAATGAGCAGTTCTTC
V gene: TRBV18; J gene: TRBJ2-5; CDR3 length: 13; clone size: .; D gene: TRBD2; CDR3 protein: CASSPGGEETQYF; CDR3 DNA: TGTGCCAGCTCACCAGGGGGGGAAGAGACCCAGTACTTC
V gene: TRBV14; J gene: TRBJ2-7; CDR3 length: 16; clone size: .; D gene: TRBD1; CDR3 protein: CASSQDGYGQGAEEYF; CDR3 DNA: TGTGCCAGCAGCCAAGACGGCTATGGACAGGGGGCTGAGGAGTACTTC
V gene: TRBV2; J gene: TRBJ2-5; CDR3 length: 16; clone size: once; D gene: TRBD2; CDR3 protein: CASSPRLAGAGETQYF; CDR3 DNA: TGTGCCAGCAGCCCCCGACTAGCGGGGGCGGGAGAGACCCAGTACTTC
V gene: TRBV2; J gene: TRBJ2-5; CDR3 length: 13; clone size: .; D gene: TRBD1; CDR3 protein: CASRGTGGETQYF; CDR3 DNA: TGTGCCAGCAGAGGGACAGGAGGAGAGACCCAGTACTTC
V gene: TRBV5-6; J gene: TRBJ2-7; CDR3 length: 15; clone size: .; D gene: TRBD1; CDR3 protein: CASSLGRQGSYEQYF; CDR3 DNA: TGTGCCAGCAGCTTGGGGAGACAGGGATCCTACGAGCAGTACTTC
V gene: TRBV7-2; J gene: TRBJ1-2; CDR3 length: 14; clone size: .; D gene: .; CDR3 protein: CASNFGRGGYGYTF; CDR3 DNA: TGTGCCAGCAACTTTGGGAGGGGCGGCTATGGCTACACCTTC
V gene: TRBV25-1; J gene: TRBJ1-3; CDR3 length: 14; clone size: .; D gene: .; CDR3 protein: CASSEIYSGNTIYF; CDR3 DNA: TGTGCCAGCAGTGAAATCTACTCTGGAAACACCATATATTTT
V gene: TRBV6-1; J gene: TRBJ1-4; CDR3 length: 14; clone size: .; D gene: .; CDR3 protein: CASSESGSLEKLFF; CDR3 DNA: TGTGCCAGCAGTGAAAGCGGCAGTCTTGAAAAACTGTTTTTT
V gene: TRBV5-1; J gene: TRBJ1-3; CDR3 length: 14; clone size: .; D gene: .; CDR3 protein: CASSREGRGNTIYF; CDR3 DNA: TGCGCCAGCAGCCGGGAGGGGAGAGGAAACACCATATATTTT
V gene: TRBV2; J gene: TRBJ1-5; CDR3 length: 14; clone size: few; D gene: .; CDR3 protein: CASSVSGLGQPQHF; CDR3 DNA: TGTGCCAGCAGTGTTTCGGGATTGGGTCAGCCCCAGCATTTT
V gene: TRBV6-6; J gene: TRBJ1-6; CDR3 length: 14; clone size: few; D gene: TRBD1; CDR3 protein: CASSLQGRNSPLHF; CDR3 DNA: TGTGCCAGCAGTCTACAGGGGAGGAATTCACCCCTCCACTTT
V gene: TRBV2; J gene: TRBJ2-1; CDR3 length: 16; clone size: once; D gene: TRBD2; CDR3 protein: CASSEELAGGLGEQFF; CDR3 DNA: TGTGCCAGCAGTGAAGAACTAGCGGGGGGGCTTGGGGAGCAGTTCTTC
V gene: TRBV5-4; J gene: TRBJ2-7; CDR3 length: 14; clone size: .; D gene: TRBD1; CDR3 protein: CASSFRGQGYEQYF; CDR3 DNA: TGTGCCAGCAGCTTCCGGGGACAGGGCTACGAGCAGTACTTC
V gene: TRBV15; J gene: TRBJ2-7; CDR3 length: 15; clone size: .; D gene: TRBD1; CDR3 protein: CATSGAGTGSYEQYF; CDR3 DNA: TGTGCCACCAGCGGGGCCGGGACAGGCTCCTACGAGCAGTACTTC
V gene: TRBV27; J gene: TRBJ2-1; CDR3 length: 13; clone size: .; D gene: .; CDR3 protein: CASSNEGTNEQFF; CDR3 DNA: TGTGCCAGCAGTAACGAAGGGACAAATGAGCAGTTCTTC
V gene: TRBV5-1; J gene: TRBJ2-7; CDR3 length: 17; clone size: .; D gene: .; CDR3 protein: CASSLQHSGSYSYEQYF; CDR3 DNA: TGCGCCAGCAGCTTGCAGCACAGTGGCAGTTACTCCTACGAGCAGTACTTC
V gene: TRBV5-6; J gene: TRBJ1-6; CDR3 length: 14; clone size: .; D gene: .; CDR3 protein: CASSLARQNSPLHF; CDR3 DNA: TGTGCCAGCAGCTTGGCCCGACAGAATTCACCCCTCCACTTT
V gene: TRBV6-1; J gene: TRBJ2-5; CDR3 length: 16; clone size: .; D gene: .; CDR3 protein: CASTELAGPPWETQYF; CDR3 DNA: TGTGCCAGCACTGAGTTGGCGGGGCCTCCTTGGGAGACCCAGTACTTC
V gene: TRBV9; J gene: TRBJ2-7; CDR3 length: 15; clone size: .; D gene: .; CDR3 protein: CASSVAGTPLYEQYF; CDR3 DNA: TGTGCCAGCAGCGTAGCGGGGACACCCCTCTACGAGCAGTACTTC
V gene: TRBV27; J gene: TRBJ2-3; CDR3 length: 12; clone size: .; D gene: .; CDR3 protein: CASSLAGNTQYF; CDR3 DNA: TGTGCCAGCAGCCTCGCAGGGAATACGCAGTATTTT
V gene: TRBV7-9; J gene: TRBJ1-4; CDR3 length: 16; clone size: .; D gene: .; CDR3 protein: CASRLSTGGADEKLFF; CDR3 DNA: TGTGCCAGCAGGTTATCTACCGGTGGGGCAGATGAAAAACTGTTTTTT
V gene: TRBV19; J gene: TRBJ2-7; CDR3 length: 13; clone size: few; D gene: .; CDR3 protein: CASSIATAHEQYF; CDR3 DNA: TGTGCCAGTAGTATAGCTACAGCCCACGAGCAGTACTTC
V gene: TRBV25-1; J gene: TRBJ1-6; CDR3 length: 13; clone size: .; D gene: TRBD1; CDR3 protein: CASSENRGSPLHF; CDR3 DNA: TGTGCCAGCAGTGAGAACAGGGGCTCACCCCTCCACTTT
V gene: TRBV18; J gene: TRBJ2-7; CDR3 length: 19; clone size: .; D gene: TRBD2; CDR3 protein: CASSSTPEPLGLASYEQYF; CDR3 DNA: TGTGCCAGCTCATCAACCCCAGAACCCCTCGGACTAGCTTCCTACGAGCAGTACTTC
V gene: TRBV19; J gene: TRBJ2-7; CDR3 length: 14; clone size: .; D gene: TRBD2; CDR3 protein: CASSLAGISYEQYF; CDR3 DNA: TGTGCCAGTAGTTTAGCGGGGATCTCCTACGAGCAGTACTTC
V gene: TRBV7-3; J gene: TRBJ2-7; CDR3 length: 13; clone size: .; D gene: TRBD1; CDR3 protein: CASSLGQRSEQYF; CDR3 DNA: TGTGCCAGCAGCTTGGGACAGAGAAGCGAGCAGTACTTC
V gene: TRBV5-1; J gene: TRBJ2-2; CDR3 length: 15; clone size: few; D gene: .; CDR3 protein: CASSLDGEGTGELFF; CDR3 DNA: TGCGCCAGCAGCTTGGACGGGGAAGGAACCGGGGAGCTGTTTTTT
V gene: TRBV15; J gene: TRBJ2-3; CDR3 length: 16; clone size: .; D gene: TRBD1; CDR3 protein: CATSRRTGLLTDTQYF; CDR3 DNA: TGTGCCACCAGTCGCCGGACAGGTCTCCTCACAGATACGCAGTATTTT
V gene: TRBV6-6; J gene: TRBJ2-7; CDR3 length: 12; clone size: .; D gene: TRBD1; CDR3 protein: CASSYDRDEQYF; CDR3 DNA: TGTGCCAGCAGTTACGACAGGGACGAGCAGTACTTC
V gene: TRBV6-5; J gene: TRBJ2-5; CDR3 length: 14; clone size: .; D gene: TRBD1; CDR3 protein: CASSRGTGGETQYF; CDR3 DNA: TGTGCCAGCAGTCGAGGGACAGGGGGAGAGACCCAGTACTTC
V gene: TRBV7-9; J gene: TRBJ1-5; CDR3 length: 13; clone size: .; D gene: .; CDR3 protein: CASSLNREQPQHF; CDR3 DNA: TGTGCCAGCAGCCTAAACAGGGAACAGCCCCAGCATTTT
V gene: TRBV28; J gene: TRBJ2-3; CDR3 length: 17; clone size: .; D gene: TRBD2; CDR3 protein: CASPPWGGGAGTDTQYF; CDR3 DNA: TGTGCCAGCCCCCCATGGGGCGGGGGGGCCGGGACAGATACGCAGTATTTT
V gene: TRBV11-3; J gene: TRBJ2-1; CDR3 length: 16; clone size: .; D gene: .; CDR3 protein: CASSLTGGASYNEQFF; CDR3 DNA: TGTGCCAGCAGCCTGACTGGGGGGGCCTCCTACAATGAGCAGTTCTTC
V gene: TRBV7-9; J gene: TRBJ1-2; CDR3 length: 11; clone size: .; D gene: .; CDR3 protein: CASSLGPGYTF; CDR3 DNA: TGTGCCAGCAGCTTAGGGCCTGGCTACACCTTC
V gene: TRBV7-6; J gene: TRBJ1-6; CDR3 length: 17; clone size: once; D gene: .; CDR3 protein: CASSMEAAGSTRTPLHF; CDR3 DNA: TGTGCCAGCAGCATGGAGGCCGCAGGAAGTACGCGGACACCCCTCCACTTT
V gene: TRBV5-1; J gene: TRBJ1-2; CDR3 length: 14; clone size: .; D gene: TRBD1; CDR3 protein: CASSPGQGAHGYTF; CDR3 DNA: TGCGCCAGCAGCCCTGGACAGGGGGCTCATGGCTACACCTTC
V gene: TRBV2; J gene: TRBJ2-7; CDR3 length: 10; clone size: few; D gene: .; CDR3 protein: CASTWLEQYF; CDR3 DNA: TGTGCCAGCACTTGGCTGGAGCAGTACTTC
V gene: TRBV7-9; J gene: TRBJ2-5; CDR3 length: 17; clone size: .; D gene: TRBD2; CDR3 protein: CASSGAGLAGALATQYF; CDR3 DNA: TGTGCCAGCAGCGGGGCGGGACTAGCGGGAGCCCTCGCGACCCAGTACTTC
V gene: TRBV7-2; J gene: TRBJ2-4; CDR3 length: 14; clone size: .; D gene: .; CDR3 protein: CASSLEGTQNIQYF; CDR3 DNA: TGTGCCAGCAGCTTAGAAGGGACACAAAACATTCAGTACTTC
V gene: TRBV28; J gene: TRBJ1-2; CDR3 length: 15; clone size: .; D gene: .; CDR3 protein: CASNFGWFGNYGYTF; CDR3 DNA: TGTGCCAGCAACTTCGGGTGGTTCGGGAACTATGGCTACACCTTC
V gene: TRBV18; J gene: TRBJ1-2; CDR3 length: 18; clone size: .; D gene: .; CDR3 protein: CASSRFARGAGANYGYTF; CDR3 DNA: TGTGCCAGCTCACGGTTCGCGAGGGGCGCGGGAGCTAACTATGGCTACACCTTC